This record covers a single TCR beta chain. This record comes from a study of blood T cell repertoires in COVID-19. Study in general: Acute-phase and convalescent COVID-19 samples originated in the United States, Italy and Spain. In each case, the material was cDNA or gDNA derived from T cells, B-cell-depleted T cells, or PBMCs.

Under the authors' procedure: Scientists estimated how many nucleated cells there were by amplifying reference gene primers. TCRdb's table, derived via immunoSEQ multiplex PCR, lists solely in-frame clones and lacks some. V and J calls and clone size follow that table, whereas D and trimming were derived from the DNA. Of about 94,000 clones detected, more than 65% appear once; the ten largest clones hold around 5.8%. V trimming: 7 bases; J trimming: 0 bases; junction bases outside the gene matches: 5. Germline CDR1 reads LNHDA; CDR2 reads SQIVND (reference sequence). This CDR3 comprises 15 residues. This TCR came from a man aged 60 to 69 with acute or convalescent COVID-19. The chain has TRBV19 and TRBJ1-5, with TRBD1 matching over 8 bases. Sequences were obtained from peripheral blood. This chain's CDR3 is CASIGTGYSNQPQHF. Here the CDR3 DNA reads TGTGCCAGTATAGGGACAGGATATAGCAATCAGCCCCAGCATTTT.